This entry lists 17 T cell receptor beta chains sequenced from one sample in a study of blood T cell repertoires in COVID-19. TCRdb's copy holds only in-frame clones and misses some; the assay was immunoSEQ multiplex PCR. This table has tens of thousands of clones, around 80% appearing once. Material: peripheral blood. Receptors originate from a human donor in a cohort sampled during active COVID-19.

This chain links TRBV2 with TRBJ2-7; 7 nucleotides line up with TRBD2. V was pared by 5 bases and J by 2 bases, with 6 bases of the junction left unmatched. Germline lookup yields CDR1 SNHLY and CDR2 FYNNEI. This CDR3 region has 14 residues. CDR3 region: CASSYQRGAYEQYF. The CDR3 DNA is TGTGCCAGCAGTTACCAGCGGGGAGCCTACGAGCAGTACTTC.

The chain carries TRBV19 and TRBJ2-7, with a tentative D call TRBD1 (6 bases). Trimming cost V 4 bases and J 6 bases, with 19 bases left between them. The CDR3 totals 15 residues. Germline V CDR1 and CDR2: LNHDA, SQIVND (reference sequence). The CDR3, as DNA: TGTGCCAGTAGTAGTACTGTGGGACAAAGCTTCGAGCAGTACTTC. It codes for CASSSTVGQSFEQYF.

V usage is TRBV2 and J usage is TRBJ2-2, with D maybe TRBD1 (5 bases). The germline CDR1 and CDR2 sequences are SNHLY and FYNNEI. Trimming removed 7 bases at V and 9 bases at J, with 12 bases between. There are 12 residues in the CDR3. The CDR3 sequence is CASKEGVRELFF. CDR3 nucleotides: TGTGCCAGCAAGGAAGGGGTTCGGGAGCTGTTTTTT. Supplemented by reference TRBV2 and TRBJ2-2, the full variable domain reads EPEVTQTPSHQVTQMGQEVILRCVPISNHLYFYWYRQILGQKVEFLVSFYNNEISEKSEIFDDQFSVERPDGSNFTLKIRSTKLEDSAMYFCASKEGVRELFFGEGSRLTVL.

The rearrangement links TRBV30 to TRBJ1-3; 8 nucleotides align to TRBD1. This CDR3 spans 18 amino acids. CDR1 and CDR2 from the germline V gene are GTSNPN and SVGIG (reference sequence). The V gene end was trimmed by 3 bases and the J gene end by 1 base; junction bases not matched to a gene: 14. The CDR3 DNA reads TGTGCCTGGAGCTTCCGACAGGGGCCTCAAAATTCTGGAAACACCATATATTTT. It is translated as CAWSFRQGPQNSGNTIYF.

The chain uses TRBV19 and TRBJ2-7; D perhaps matches TRBD2 (6 bases). This CDR3 has 13 residues. The germline V gene encodes CDR1 LNHDA and CDR2 SQIVND (reference sequence). V was pared by 6 bases and J by 0 bases, with 9 bases between. Written as DNA, the CDR3 is TGTGCCAGTAGCCCCGGGGGCTCCTACGAGCAGTACTTC. This codes for CASSPGGSYEQYF.

The rearrangement joins TRBV5-4 to TRBJ1-1, with D tentatively TRBD1 (5 bases). V shed 0 bases and J shed 4 bases, with 13 bases lying between them. This CDR3 comprises 15 residues. Germline V lookup: CDR1 SGHNT, CDR2 YYREEE (reference sequence). This CDR3 is CASSLGSGWGTEAFF. In DNA, the CDR3 is TGTGCCAGCAGCTTGGGATCAGGGTGGGGCACTGAAGCTTTCTTT.

The V gene is TRBV7-3, the J gene TRBJ2-3, with D unresolved. The CDR3 totals 13 residues. Trimming stripped 5 bases from V and 0 bases from J, with 6 bases between. Germline V gives CDR1 SGHTA, CDR2 FQGTGA. CDR3 sequence (DNA): TGTGCCAGCAGCCTCCCTAGCACAGATACGCAGTATTTT. This codes for CASSLPSTDTQYF. The entire variable domain, with the rest obtained from reference TRBV7-3 and TRBJ2-3, is as follows: GAGVSQTPSNKVTEKGKYVELRCDPISGHTALYWYRQSLGQGPEFLIYFQGTGAADDSGLPNDRFFAVRPEGSVSTLKIQRTERGDSAVYLCASSLPSTDTQYFGPGTRLTVL.

This chain uses TRBV7-2 with TRBJ2-7; TRBD1 matches at 10 bases. This CDR3 has 15 amino acids. Germline values: CDR1 SGHTA, CDR2 FQGNSA. The V and J ends lost 3 bases and 6 bases, in that order; junction bases with no gene match: 8. The CDR3 DNA follows: TGTGCCAGCAGCTTTACGGGACAGGGGTTTCTCGAGCAGTACTTC. Amino acid sequence: CASSFTGQGFLEQYF.

This chain links TRBV15 with TRBJ1-4; D unclear. This CDR3 region has 13 residues. CDR1 and CDR2 (germline): LNHNV, YYDKDF (reference sequence). Deletions cut 6 bases from V and 7 bases from J, with 12 bases between. This chain's CDR3 is CATRRPGGEKLFF. The CDR3 nucleotides are TGTGCCACCAGACGGCCCGGCGGTGAAAAACTGTTTTTT.

The chain employs TRBV7-8 and TRBJ1-1; D uncertain. Germline V gives CDR1 SGHVS, CDR2 FQNEAQ. This CDR3 has 15 residues. The ends were cut back, 1 base at V and 0 bases at J, with 9 bases in the middle. The DNA for the CDR3 is TGTGCCAGCAGCTTAGGGGGAGGGATGAACACTGAAGCTTTCTTT. Amino acids: CASSLGGGMNTEAFF.

The chain joins TRBV6-6 to TRBJ1-4; 8 bases agree with TRBD1. This CDR3 spans 14 amino acids. Losses at the gene ends were 6 bases for V and 10 bases for J; bases not matched to a gene: 10. Germline V gene sequence: CDR1 MNHNY, CDR2 SVGAGI (reference sequence). CDR3 sequence (DNA): TGTGCCAGCAGGCTAGGACAGGGTACGGGAAAACTGTTTTTT. It codes for CASRLGQGTGKLFF.

The V call is TRBV11-2, the J call TRBJ2-7, with TRBD1 matching 7 bases. CDR1 and CDR2 from the germline V gene are SGHAT and FQNNGV. Losses at the gene ends were 2 bases for V and 4 bases for J; bases not matched to a gene: 8. The CDR3 is made up of 15 amino acids. This CDR3 reads CASSLRGTEDYEQYF. Here the CDR3 DNA reads TGTGCCAGCAGCTTAAGGGGGACAGAAGATTACGAGCAGTACTTC.

DNA of the CDR3: TGCGCCAGCAGTGGGCTACCGGGACAGGGGGCAGGAATATCCCCTTACGAGCAGTACTTC. It translates to CASSGLPGQGAGISPYEQYF. This chain connects TRBV10-2 to TRBJ2-7; 12 nucleotides line up with TRBD1. The ends lost 4 bases at V and 4 bases at J; junction bases unmatched: 20. Germline V gene lookup returns CDR1 WSHSY and CDR2 SAAADI. This CDR3 comprises 20 residues.

This chain joins TRBV3-1 (or the pseudogene TRBV3-2) and TRBJ1-6; tentative D call: TRBD1 (5 bases). This CDR3 is 14 amino acids long. With 4 bases removed from V and 9 bases from J, the gap between germline ends came to 13 bases. CDR1 LGHDT and CDR2 YNNKEL come from the germline V gene (reference sequence). The chain's CDR3 is CASSRTTGGSPLHF. The CDR3 nucleotides are TGTGCCAGCAGCCGAACCACAGGCGGTTCACCCCTCCACTTT.

This clone was picked up a small number of times. The chain carries TRBV9 and TRBJ2-5, with 10 bases lining up with TRBD2. V trimming: 4 bases; J trimming: 4 bases; junction bases outside the gene matches: 13. The length of the CDR3 is 17 residues. Germline values: CDR1 SGDLS, CDR2 YYNGEE. The CDR3: CASSIQAGGISRETQYF. In DNA, the CDR3 is TGTGCCAGCAGCATCCAAGCGGGGGGGATTTCACGAGAGACCCAGTACTTC.

The J gene is TRBJ1-5, the V gene TRBV28; 10 bases fit TRBD1. The CDR3 is 16 residues long. V dropped 4 bases and J dropped 5; count of bases not matched to a gene: 8. Germline V CDR1 and CDR2: MDHEN, SYDVKM. CDR3 amino acids: CASSSRTGGRYQPQHF. The CDR3 bases are TGTGCCAGCAGTTCCCGGACAGGGGGACGATATCAGCCCCAGCATTTT.

The chain combines TRBV7-2 with TRBJ2-7; D ambiguous. Trimming took 3 bases from V and 0 from J, leaving 3 bases between them. Germline loops: CDR1 SGHTA, CDR2 FQGNSA. CDR3 size: 12 residues. CDR3 sequence reads: CASSFSSYEQYF. CDR3 DNA sequence: TGTGCCAGCAGCTTTAGCTCCTACGAGCAGTACTTC.